This paragraph reports one T cell receptor (beta chain). The data originate from a study of blood T cell repertoires in COVID-19. Study details: T cells, B-cell-depleted T cells, or PBMCs supplied cDNA or gDNA.

V lost 5 bases and J 1 base, leaving 14 bases between the germline ends. The CDR3 has 14 residues. The germline CDR1 and CDR2 sequences are GTSNPN and SVGIG (reference sequence). How the authors handled the data: Estimation of nucleated cell counts was performed using reference gene primer amplification. The method was immunoSEQ multiplex PCR; TCRdb's version includes in-frame clones alone and lacks a portion of them. The V and J calls and clone size were taken over from that table, and D and trimming were inferred from the DNA. Of some 130,000 clones detected, roughly 90% appear once; the ten largest clones hold about 2.3%.

The sequence came from a woman in her forties or fifties who had recovered from COVID-19. Sequencing was done on a sample of PBMCs or T cells enriched from blood (not recorded which). This chain connects TRBV30 to TRBJ1-1; D unresolved. In nucleotides, the CDR3 is TGTGCCTGGGCCCCCGGTCCTCAGAACACTGAAGCTTTCTTT. It codes for CAWAPGPQNTEAFF.